What follows is one T cell receptor beta chain and its context. These data come from a study of blood T cell repertoires in COVID-19. Study overall: COVID-19 samples from acute and convalescent phases originated in the United States, Italy and Spain.

Germline values: CDR1 MDHEN, CDR2 SYDVKM. The CDR3 runs 12 residues. Trimming took off 7 bases at V and 7 bases at J, with 11 bases between the two ends. Participants had their cohort set by participant-reported clinical history. Produced via immunoSEQ multiplex PCR; TCRdb's table is partial and in-frame only. The profile covers 330,000 or so clones, with around nine tenths appearing a single time and approximately 1% taken by the ten largest. The sequenced material came from PBMCs or T cells enriched from blood (not recorded which). The chain combines TRBV28 with TRBJ1-5; D unresolved. This TCR derives from a woman under 40 who had been exposed to COVID-19. CDR3 sequence: CASNTAHQPQHF. CDR3 nucleotide sequence: TGTGCCAGCAATACAGCCCACCAGCCCCAGCATTTT.